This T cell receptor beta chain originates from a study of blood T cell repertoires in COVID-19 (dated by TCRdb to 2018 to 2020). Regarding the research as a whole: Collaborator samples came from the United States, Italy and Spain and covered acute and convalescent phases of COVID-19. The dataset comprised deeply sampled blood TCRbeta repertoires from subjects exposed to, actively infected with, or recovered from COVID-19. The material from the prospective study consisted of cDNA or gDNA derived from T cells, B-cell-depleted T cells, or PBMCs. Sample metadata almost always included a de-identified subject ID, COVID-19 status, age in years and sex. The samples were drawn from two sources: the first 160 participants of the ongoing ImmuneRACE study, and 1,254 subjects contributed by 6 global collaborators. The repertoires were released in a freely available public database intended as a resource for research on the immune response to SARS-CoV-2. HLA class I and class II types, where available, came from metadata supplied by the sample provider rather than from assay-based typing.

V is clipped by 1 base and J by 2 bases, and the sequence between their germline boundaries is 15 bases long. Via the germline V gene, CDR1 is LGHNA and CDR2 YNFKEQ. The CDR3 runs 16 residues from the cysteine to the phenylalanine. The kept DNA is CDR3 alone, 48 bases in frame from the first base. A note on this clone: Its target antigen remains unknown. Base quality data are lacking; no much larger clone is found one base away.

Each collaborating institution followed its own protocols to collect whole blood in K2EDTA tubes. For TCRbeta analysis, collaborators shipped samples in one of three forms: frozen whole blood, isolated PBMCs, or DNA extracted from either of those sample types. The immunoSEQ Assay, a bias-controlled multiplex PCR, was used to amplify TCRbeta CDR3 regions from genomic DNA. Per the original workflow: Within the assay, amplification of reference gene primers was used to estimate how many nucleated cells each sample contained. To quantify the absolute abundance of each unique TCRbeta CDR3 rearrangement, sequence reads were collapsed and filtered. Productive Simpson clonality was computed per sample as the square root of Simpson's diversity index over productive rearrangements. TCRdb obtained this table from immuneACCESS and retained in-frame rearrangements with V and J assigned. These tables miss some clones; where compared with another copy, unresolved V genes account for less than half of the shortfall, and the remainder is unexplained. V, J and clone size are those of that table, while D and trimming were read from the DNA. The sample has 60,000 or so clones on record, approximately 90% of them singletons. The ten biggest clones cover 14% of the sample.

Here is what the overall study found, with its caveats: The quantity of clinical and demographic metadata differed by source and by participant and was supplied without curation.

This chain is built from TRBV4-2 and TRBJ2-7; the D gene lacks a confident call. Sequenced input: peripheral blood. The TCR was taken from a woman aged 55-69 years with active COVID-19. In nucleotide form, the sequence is TGTGCCAGCAGCCAAGGAACAGTTACAGCAACCTACGAGCAGTACTTC. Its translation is CASSQGTVTATYEQYF.